Below are 3 T cell receptor beta chains sequenced from a single sample in a study of blood T cell repertoires in COVID-19 (dated by TCRdb to the early 2020s). The library was produced with the immunoSEQ multiplex PCR assay. Here the immuneACCESS table is served through TCRdb, limited to in-frame sequences with V and J called. Missing clones are a known gap in these copies; in checked studies unresolved V genes cover under half, and the rest lacks a known reason. The sample table lists 150,000 or so clones, approximately 85% of them with a count of one. The ten largest clones take up roughly 0.62% of the sample. The sample comprised peripheral blood. These receptors originate from a man aged 60-69 years with COVID-19, enrolled during active disease.

The chain uses TRBV5-1 and TRBJ2-7; the match to TRBD2 covers 15 bases. V lost 3 bases and J lost 0; bases outside the gene matches: 4. CDR3 length: 17 residues. Germline V gives CDR1 SGHRS, CDR2 YFSETQ. The CDR3 coding sequence is TGCGCCAGCAGCTGGGGACTAGCGGGAGGCGACTCCTACGAGCAGTACTTC. Translation: CASSWGLAGGDSYEQYF.

This clone was seen just once. V usage is TRBV4-2 and J usage is TRBJ1-5; TRBD1 matches 9 bases. Germline values: CDR1 LGHNA, CDR2 YNFKEQ. The CDR3 sequence is 16 residues long. V gave up 1 base and J gave up 3 bases; unmatched junction bases: 4. As DNA, the CDR3 is TGTGCCAGCAGCCAAGGGACAGGGGTTAACAATCAGCCCCAGCATTTT. Protein: CASSQGTGVNNQPQHF.

This rearrangement joins TRBV19 to TRBJ1-1, with 7 bases that match TRBD1. CDR1 and CDR2 (germline): LNHDA, SQIVND (reference sequence). Trimming cost V 6 bases and J 0 bases; bases outside gene matches: 4. CDR3 length: 14 residues. The CDR3 here is CASRQTGMNTEAFF. The CDR3 DNA is TGTGCCAGTAGGCAGACAGGGATGAACACTGAAGCTTTCTTT. The full variable domain, completed using reference TRBV19 and TRBJ1-1, is DGGITQSPKYLFRKEGQNVTLSCEQNLNHDAMYWYRQDPGQGLRLIYYSQIVNDFQKGDIAEGYSVSREKKESFPLTVTSAQKNPTAFYLCASRQTGMNTEAFFGQGTRLTVV.